Sequencing of this T cell receptor beta chain was carried out in a study of cytomegalovirus exposure and HLA in healthy donors. General study findings and limits: There were several of the most significant clusters that appeared linked to common viral pathogens in a later analysis.

Germline V CDR1 and CDR2: GTSNPN, SVGIG (reference sequence). The V end lost 4 bases, the J end lost 0 bases, and 7 bases lay between the germline ends. This CDR3 has 14 residues. Concerning this clone itself: Its antigen remains unidentified.

PCR was performed using 60 Vbeta and 13 Jbeta primers. Produced via immunoSEQ multiplex PCR; TCRdb's table is partial and in-frame only. The table shows some 150,000 clones, with just under 85% occurring only once. The V gene is TRBV30, the J gene TRBJ2-6; D unclear. The sequence was obtained from a man aged 30-40 years in good health and CMV-seropositive. Sequencing was done on a sample of PBMCs. This chain's CDR3 is CAWINSSGANVLTF. The CDR3 DNA reads as TGTGCCTGGATCAATTCCTCTGGGGCCAACGTCCTGACTTTC.